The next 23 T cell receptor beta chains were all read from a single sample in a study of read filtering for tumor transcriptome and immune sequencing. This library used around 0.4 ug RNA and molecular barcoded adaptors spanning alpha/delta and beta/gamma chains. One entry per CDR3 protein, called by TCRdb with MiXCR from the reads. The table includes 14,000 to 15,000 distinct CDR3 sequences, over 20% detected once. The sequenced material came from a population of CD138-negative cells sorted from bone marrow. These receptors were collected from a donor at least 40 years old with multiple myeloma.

The CDR3 region has the DNA TGCGCCAGCAGCTTGGGGGCCCCGAACACCGGGGAGCTGTTTTTT. Amino acids: CASSLGAPNTGELFF. The V gene is TRBV5-1, the J gene TRBJ2-2, with D hard to call. Germline values: CDR1 SGHRS, CDR2 YFSETQ. Trimming took 0 bases from V and 0 from J, leaving 6 bases between them. This CDR3 contains 15 residues.

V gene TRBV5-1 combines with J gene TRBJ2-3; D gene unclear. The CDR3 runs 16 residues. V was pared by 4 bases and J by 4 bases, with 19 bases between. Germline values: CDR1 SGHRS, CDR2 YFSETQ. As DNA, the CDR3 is TGCGCCAGCAGCCCCTCCGGACGGAGTTCGGCAGATACGCAGTATTTT. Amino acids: CASSPSGRSSADTQYF. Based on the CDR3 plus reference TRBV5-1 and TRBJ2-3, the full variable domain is KAGVTQTPRYLIKTRGQQVTLSCSPISGHRSVSWYQQTPGQGLQFLFEYFSETQRNKGNFPGRFSGRQFSNSRSEMNVSTLELGDSALYLCASSPSGRSSADTQYFGPGTRLTVL.

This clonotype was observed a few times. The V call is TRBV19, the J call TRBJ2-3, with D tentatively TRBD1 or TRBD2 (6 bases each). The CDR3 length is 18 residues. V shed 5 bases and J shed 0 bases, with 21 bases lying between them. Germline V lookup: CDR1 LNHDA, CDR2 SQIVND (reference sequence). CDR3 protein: CASSGGLQGTPSTDTQYF. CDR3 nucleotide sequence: TGTGCCAGTAGTGGAGGGCTACAGGGAACCCCTAGCACAGATACGCAGTATTTT.

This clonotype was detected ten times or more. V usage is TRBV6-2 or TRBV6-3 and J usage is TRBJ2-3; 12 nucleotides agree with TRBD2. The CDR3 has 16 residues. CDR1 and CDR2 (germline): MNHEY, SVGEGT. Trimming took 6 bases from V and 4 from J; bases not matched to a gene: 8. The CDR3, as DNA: TGTGCCAGCAGACGTGGACTAGCGGGAATTCCAGATACGCAGTATTTT. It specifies CASRRGLAGIPDTQYF.

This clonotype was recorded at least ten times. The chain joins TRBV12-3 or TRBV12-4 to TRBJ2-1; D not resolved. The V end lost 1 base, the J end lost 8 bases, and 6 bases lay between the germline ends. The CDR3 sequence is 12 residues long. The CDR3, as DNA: TGTGCCAGCAGTTTAGAGGTTGATGAGCAGTTCTTC. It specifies CASSLEVDEQFF.

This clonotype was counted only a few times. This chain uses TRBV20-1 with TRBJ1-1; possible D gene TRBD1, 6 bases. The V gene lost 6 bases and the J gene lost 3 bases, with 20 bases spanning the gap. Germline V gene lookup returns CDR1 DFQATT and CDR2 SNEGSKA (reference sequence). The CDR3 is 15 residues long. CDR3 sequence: CSADPGVNSYTEAFF. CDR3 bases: TGCAGTGCAGACCCAGGGGTTAACAGCTACACTGAAGCTTTCTTT.

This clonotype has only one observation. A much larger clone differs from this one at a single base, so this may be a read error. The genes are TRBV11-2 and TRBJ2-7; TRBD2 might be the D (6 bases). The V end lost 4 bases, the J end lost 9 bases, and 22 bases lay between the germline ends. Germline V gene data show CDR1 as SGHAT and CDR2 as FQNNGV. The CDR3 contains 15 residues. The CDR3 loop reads CASSSHPTSSHGQYF. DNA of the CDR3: TGTGCCAGCAGCTCCCACCCGACTAGTAGCCACGGGCAGTACTTC.

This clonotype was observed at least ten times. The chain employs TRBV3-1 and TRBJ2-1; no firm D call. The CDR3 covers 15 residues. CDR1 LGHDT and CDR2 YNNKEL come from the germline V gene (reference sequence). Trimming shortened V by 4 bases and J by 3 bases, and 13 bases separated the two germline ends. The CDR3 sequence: CASSPSNDNYNEQFF. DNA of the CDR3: TGTGCCAGCAGCCCATCAAATGACAACTACAATGAGCAGTTCTTC.

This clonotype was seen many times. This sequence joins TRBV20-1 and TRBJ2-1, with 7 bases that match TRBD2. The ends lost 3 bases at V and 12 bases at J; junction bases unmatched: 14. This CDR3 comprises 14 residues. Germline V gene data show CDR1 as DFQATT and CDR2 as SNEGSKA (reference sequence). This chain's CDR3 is CSASVGGSSRGQFF. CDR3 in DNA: TGCAGTGCTAGCGTGGGCGGGAGCTCTCGGGGGCAGTTCTTC.

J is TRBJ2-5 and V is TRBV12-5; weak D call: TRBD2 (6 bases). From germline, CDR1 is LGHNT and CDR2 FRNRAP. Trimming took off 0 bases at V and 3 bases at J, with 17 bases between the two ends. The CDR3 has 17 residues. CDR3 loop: CASGLVRSPGEKETQYF. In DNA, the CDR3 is TGTGCTAGTGGTTTGGTAAGGTCACCGGGAGAGAAAGAGACCCAGTACTTC. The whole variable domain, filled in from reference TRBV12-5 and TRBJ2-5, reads DARVTQTPRHKVTEMGQEVTMRCQPILGHNTVFWYRQTMMQGLELLAYFRNRAPLDDSGMPKDRFSAEMPDATLATLKIQPSEPRDSAVYFCASGLVRSPGEKETQYFGPGTRLLVL.

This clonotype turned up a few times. The CDR3, as DNA: TGCAGCGTTTATCAGGGGGCCGGGGAGCTGTTTTTT. Translated, it gives CSVYQGAGELFF. The V call is TRBV29-1, the J call TRBJ2-2, with 7 bases fitting TRBD1. The CDR3 runs 12 residues. The germline CDR1 and CDR2 sequences are SQVTM and ANQGSEA. V lost 5 bases, J lost 6 bases, and 3 bases stayed unmatched.

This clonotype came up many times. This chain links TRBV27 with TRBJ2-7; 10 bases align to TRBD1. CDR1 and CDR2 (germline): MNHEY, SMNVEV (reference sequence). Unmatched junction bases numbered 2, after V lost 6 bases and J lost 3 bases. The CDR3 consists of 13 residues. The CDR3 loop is CASRWTGGYEQYF. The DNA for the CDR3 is TGTGCCAGCAGGTGGACAGGGGGCTACGAGCAGTACTTC.

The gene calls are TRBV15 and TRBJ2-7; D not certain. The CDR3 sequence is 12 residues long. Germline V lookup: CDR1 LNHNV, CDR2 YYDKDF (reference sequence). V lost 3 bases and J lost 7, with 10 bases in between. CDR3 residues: CATSRIHGEQYF. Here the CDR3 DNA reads TGTGCCACCAGCAGGATACACGGGGAGCAGTACTTC.

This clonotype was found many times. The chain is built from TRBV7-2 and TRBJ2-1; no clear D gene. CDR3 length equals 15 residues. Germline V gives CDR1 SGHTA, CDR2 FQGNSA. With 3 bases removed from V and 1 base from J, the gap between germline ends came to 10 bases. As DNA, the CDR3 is TGTGCCAGCAGCTTGACTCCAAGATCCTACAATGAGCAGTTCTTC. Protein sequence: CASSLTPRSYNEQFF.

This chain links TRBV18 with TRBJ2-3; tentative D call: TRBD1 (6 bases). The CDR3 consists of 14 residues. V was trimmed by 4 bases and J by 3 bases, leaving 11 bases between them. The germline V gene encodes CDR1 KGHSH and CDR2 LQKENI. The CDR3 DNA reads TGTGCCAGCTCACTCGACAGGAGGACAGATACGCAGTATTTT. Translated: CASSLDRRTDTQYF.

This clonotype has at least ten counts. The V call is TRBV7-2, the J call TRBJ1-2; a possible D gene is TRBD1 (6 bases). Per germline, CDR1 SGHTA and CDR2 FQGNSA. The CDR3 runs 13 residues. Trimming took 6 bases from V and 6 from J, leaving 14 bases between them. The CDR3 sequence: CASSFDRTDGYTF. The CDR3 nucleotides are TGTGCCAGCAGTTTTGACAGGACAGATGGCTACACCTTC.

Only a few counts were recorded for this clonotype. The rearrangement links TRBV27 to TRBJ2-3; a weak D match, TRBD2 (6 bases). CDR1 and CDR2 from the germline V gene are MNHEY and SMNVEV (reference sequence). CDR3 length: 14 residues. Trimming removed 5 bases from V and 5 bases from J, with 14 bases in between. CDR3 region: CASSPGVDGDTQYF. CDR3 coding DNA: TGTGCCAGCAGTCCGGGGGTAGACGGAGATACGCAGTATTTT.

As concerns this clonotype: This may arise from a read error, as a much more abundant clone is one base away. The CDR3 DNA reads as TGTGCCAGCAGAGGACGCGTAACGAACACCGGGGAGCTGTTTTTT. Translating gives CASRGRVTNTGELFF. The chain is built from TRBV19 and TRBJ2-2; no clear D gene. Trimming pared 9 bases from V and 0 bases from J, leaving 14 bases between. The CDR3 runs 15 residues. Germline V lookup: CDR1 LNHDA, CDR2 SQIVND (reference sequence).

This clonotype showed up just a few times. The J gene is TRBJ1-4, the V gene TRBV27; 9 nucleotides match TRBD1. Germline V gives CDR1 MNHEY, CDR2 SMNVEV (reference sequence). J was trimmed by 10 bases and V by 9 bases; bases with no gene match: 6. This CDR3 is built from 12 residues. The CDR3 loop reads CASGTGGGKLFF. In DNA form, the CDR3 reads TGTGCCAGTGGCACAGGGGGCGGAAAACTGTTTTTT. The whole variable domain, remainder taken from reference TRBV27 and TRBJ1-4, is EAQVTQNPRYLITVTGKKLTVTCSQNMNHEYMSWYRQDPGLGLRQIYYSMNVEVTDKGDVPEGYKVSRKEKRNFPLILESPSPNQTSLYFCASGTGGGKLFFGSGTQLSVL.

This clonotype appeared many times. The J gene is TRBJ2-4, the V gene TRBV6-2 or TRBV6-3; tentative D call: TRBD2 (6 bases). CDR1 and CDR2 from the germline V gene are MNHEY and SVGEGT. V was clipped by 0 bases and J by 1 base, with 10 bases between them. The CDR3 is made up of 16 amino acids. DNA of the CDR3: TGTGCCAGCAGTTACTCGAGGAGGGACGCCAAAAACATTCAGTACTTC. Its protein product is CASSYSRRDAKNIQYF.

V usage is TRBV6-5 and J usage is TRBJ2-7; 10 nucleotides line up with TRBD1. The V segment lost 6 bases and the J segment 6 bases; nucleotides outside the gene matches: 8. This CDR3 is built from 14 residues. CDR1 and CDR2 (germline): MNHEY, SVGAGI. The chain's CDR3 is CASRSRQGAGEQYF. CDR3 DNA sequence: TGTGCCAGCAGATCCCGACAGGGGGCCGGCGAGCAGTACTTC.

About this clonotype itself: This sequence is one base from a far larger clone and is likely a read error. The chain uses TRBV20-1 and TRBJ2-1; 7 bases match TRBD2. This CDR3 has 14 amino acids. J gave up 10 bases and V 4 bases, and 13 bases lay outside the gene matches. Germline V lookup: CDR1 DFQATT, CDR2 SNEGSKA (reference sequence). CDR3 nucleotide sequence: TGCAGTGCTACTAAATCGGGCGGGAGCTACGAGCAGTTCTTC. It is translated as CSATKSGGSYEQFF.

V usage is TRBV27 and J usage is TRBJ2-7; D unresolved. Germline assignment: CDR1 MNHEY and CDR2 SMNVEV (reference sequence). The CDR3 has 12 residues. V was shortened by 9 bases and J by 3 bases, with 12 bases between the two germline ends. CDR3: CASFGLDYEQYF. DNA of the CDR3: TGTGCCAGTTTCGGGCTGGACTACGAGCAGTACTTC.